This TCR beta chain was recorded in a study of shared clonotypes between healthy human individuals. Overall study: Three plates were used per donor for CD4 naive, three for CD4 memory, two for CD8 naive and one for CD8 memory.

Terminally differentiated effector memory CD45RA+ cells were left out of the naive CD8 fraction, which was CD45RO-negative and positively selected for CCR7. The study drew all its donors from Caucasian adults living in Nashville, Tennessee. The protocol was immunoSEQ multiplex PCR, while the TCRdb copy is restricted to in-frame clones and leaves out a portion. The sample has about 580,000 clones; 98% are singletons. The germline V gene encodes CDR1 PRHDT and CDR2 FYEKMQ (reference sequence). V lost 5 bases and J 2 bases, leaving 4 bases between the germline ends. The CDR3 is 11 amino acids. A word on this clone: The antigen remains unidentified.

General observations from the study: The expectation was that sequencing depth would affect clonotype sharing among donors. Genetic and exposure-history diversity was limited by the small donor number.

The sequenced material came from naive CD8+ T cells sorted from blood. The TCR sequence derives from a man aged 25 to 45 in good health. The rearrangement uses TRBV13 and TRBJ2-7; D is undetermined. CDR3 sequence: CASSLAYEQYF. CDR3 bases: TGTGCCAGCAGCCTGGCCTACGAGCAGTACTTC.